This T cell receptor (beta chain) was observed in a study of PD-1 blockade in classical Hodgkin lymphoma. Findings and limits, study-wide: Newly diagnosed patients reportedly had lower baseline TCR diversity than healthy donors.

Relapses following autologous stem cell transplantation were seen in all patients, with brentuximab vedotin exposure varying. V was shortened by 4 bases and J by 5 bases, with 12 bases between the two germline ends. Germline CDR1 and CDR2: MGHRA and YSYEKL. The CDR3 covers 13 residues. The method was immunoSEQ multiplex PCR; TCRdb's version includes in-frame clones alone and lacks a portion of them. The sample lists about 63,000 clones; 85% to 90% were seen once. Concerning this clone: Its antigen is unidentified.

The sequencing here drew on peripheral blood mononuclear cells (PBMCs), taken before the second cycle of nivolumab. This chain connects TRBV4-1 to TRBJ2-7; D possibly corresponds to TRBD2 (6 bases). The clonotype comes from a human donor with classical Hodgkin lymphoma. The CDR3 sequence is CASSPGVVNEQYF. The CDR3 region has the DNA TGCGCCAGCAGCCCGGGGGTAGTCAACGAGCAGTACTTC.